This entry lists 17 T cell receptor beta chains sequenced from one sample in a study of CD8+CD57+ T cells in acquired aplastic anemia. Investigators profiled TCR beta VDJ and CDR3 from genomic DNA template. Each CDR3 protein is one row after TCRdb ran MiXCR on the reads. The sample yields about 110,000 distinct CDR3 sequences, 51% seen once. Material: sorted CD4+, CD8+, or CD8+CD57+ T cells (not recorded which) from PBMCs. These TCRs come from a human donor in good health, serving as a control.

Ten or more counts support this clonotype. The chain uses TRBV4-2 and TRBJ2-3; 15 positions match TRBD2. This CDR3 has 18 amino acids. Per the germline V gene, CDR1 is LGHNA and CDR2 is YNFKEQ. The ends lost 0 bases at V and 0 bases at J; junction bases unmatched: 1. The CDR3 region has the DNA TGTGCCAGCAGCCAAGATGGACTAGCGGGGGGGAGCACAGATACGCAGTATTTT. Translation gives CASSQDGLAGGSTDTQYF.

This clonotype was observed a few times. V is TRBV6-1 and J is TRBJ1-2; TRBD1 matches at 7 bases. CDR1 and CDR2 (germline): MNHNS, SASEGT. With 4 bases clipped from V and 4 bases from J, the junction kept 15 bases outside the gene matches. The CDR3 consists of 17 residues. CDR3 amino acids: CASSATSQQGLVYGYTF. The DNA of the CDR3 is TGTGCCAGCAGTGCCACCTCTCAACAGGGGTTGGTCTATGGCTACACCTTC.

As concerns this clonotype: This clone may be a read error of a much larger clone one base away. Here the CDR3 omits its conserved ending phenylalanine or tryptophan, so a read error is the likely source. V is TRBV5-6 and J is TRBJ1-3; D ambiguous. The V end was cut by 4 bases, the J end by 11 bases, with 10 bases between. Per germline, CDR1 SGHDT and CDR2 YYEEEE. The CDR3 is 11 residues long. This chain's CDR3 is CASSLAGAIYS. In nucleotides, the CDR3 is TGTGCCAGCAGCCTCGCCGGGGCCATATATTCT.

The rearrangement joins TRBV24-1 to TRBJ2-3; weak D call: TRBD1 (6 bases). With 9 bases removed from V and 0 bases from J, the gap between germline ends came to 15 bases. CDR1 is KGHDR, CDR2 SFDVKD, per germline. The CDR3 has 15 amino acids. The CDR3 DNA sequence: TGTGCCACCCAAAAAAGCACAGGGAGCACAGATACGCAGTATTTT. Translation: CATQKSTGSTDTQYF.

The chain uses TRBV29-1 and TRBJ1-2; D gene uncertain. Trimming removed 7 bases at V and 4 bases at J, with 10 bases between. The CDR3 extends over 11 amino acids. Germline V gene sequence: CDR1 SQVTM, CDR2 ANQGSEA. As DNA, the CDR3 is TGCAGCGCGATGGAGAGCTATGGCTACACCTTC. Its translation is CSAMESYGYTF.

This clonotype was detected a few times. The chain employs TRBV4-2 and TRBJ1-1, with a possible D match to TRBD1 (6 bases). V was cut by 2 bases and J by 1 base, with 14 bases left in between. Germline V gives CDR1 LGHNA, CDR2 YNFKEQ. The CDR3 sequence is 16 residues long. CDR3 loop: CASSQTQGFRNTEAFF. DNA of the CDR3: TGTGCCAGCAGCCAAACACAGGGTTTCAGGAACACTGAAGCTTTCTTT.

The V gene is TRBV25-1, the J gene TRBJ1-1, with D possibly being TRBD1 (5 bases). The CDR3 sequence is 16 residues long. Germline V CDR1 and CDR2: MGHDK, SYGVNS. V was clipped by 0 bases and J by 1 base, with 12 bases between them. For the CDR3, the DNA is TGTGCCAGCAGTGAATATTCCGTGGGACCGAACACTGAAGCTTTCTTT. This translates into CASSEYSVGPNTEAFF.

This clonotype has ten or more counts. The V call is TRBV19, the J call TRBJ1-2, with D maybe TRBD1 (6 bases). CDR1 and CDR2 from the germline V gene are LNHDA and SQIVND (reference sequence). The CDR3 is 10 amino acids. Trimming removed 9 bases from V and 6 bases from J, with 8 bases in between. The CDR3, as DNA: TGTGCCAGCCGACAGGATGGCTACACCTTC. Its protein product is CASRQDGYTF.

This clonotype was seen at least ten times. This chain uses TRBV20-1 with TRBJ2-2; D not certain. V lost 3 bases, J lost 6 bases, and 14 bases lay in between. The CDR3 runs to 14 residues. In germline, CDR1 is DFQATT, CDR2 SNEGSKA (reference sequence). The CDR3 nucleotides read TGCAGTGCTAGCGAGACATACGGTCCCGGGGAGCTGTTTTTT. It is translated as CSASETYGPGELFF.

In regard to this clonotype: Here the CDR3 omits its conserved ending phenylalanine or tryptophan, so a read error is the likely source. No DNA is shown, since the ends of the CDR3 on it are uncertain; the CDR3 is the one TCRdb lists. The V and J genes are TRBV25-1 and TRBJ2-7; the tabulated D call, TRBD1, remains unverified against the DNA. Looked up from germline, CDR1 is MGHDK and CDR2 is SYGVNS. The CDR3 spans 11 residues, counting both ends. CDR3 region: CASSPAIQGAG.

This clonotype was seen many times. The rearrangement uses TRBV4-1 and TRBJ1-2; 7 nucleotides line up with TRBD1. The ends lost 6 bases at V and 6 bases at J; junction bases unmatched: 16. The CDR3 covers 16 residues. The germline V gene has CDR1 MGHRA and CDR2 YSYEKL. The CDR3 loop reads CASRLGGGGGQDGYTF. CDR3 in DNA: TGCGCCAGCAGACTAGGGGGCGGGGGCGGGCAGGATGGCTACACCTTC.

The gene calls are TRBV11-1 and TRBJ2-1, with D possibly TRBD1 on 7 matching bases. Looked up from germline, CDR1 is SGHAT and CDR2 is FQDESV (reference sequence). The CDR3 totals 15 residues. Trimming shortened V by 2 bases and J by 5 bases, and 13 bases separated the two germline ends. Here the CDR3 DNA reads TGTGCCAGCAGCTTACGCGGAGGGACAGACAATGAGCAGTTCTTC. Translating it yields CASSLRGGTDNEQFF.

The rearrangement uses TRBV7-3 and TRBJ1-1, with D perhaps TRBD1 (5 bases). Trimming cost V 2 bases and J 11 bases, with 12 bases left between them. CDR1 and CDR2 (germline): SGHTA, FQGTGA. CDR3 length: 12 amino acids. The CDR3 loop reads CASSLGPGEAFF. In nucleotides, the CDR3 is TGTGCCAGCAGCTTAGGGCCGGGGGAGGCTTTCTTT.

Comments on this clonotype: At one boundary the junction diverges from the germline segment, which might be a read error. The V call is TRBV13, the J call TRBJ2-7; tentatively, D is TRBD1 (5 bases). The length of the CDR3 is 15 residues. The germline V gene has CDR1 PRHDT and CDR2 FYEKMQ (reference sequence). The CDR3 loop is CARSLEVRGSYEQYF. In DNA form, the CDR3 reads TGTGCCCGCAGCCTAGAGGTTAGGGGAAGCTACGAGCAGTACTTC.

There are a few counts of this clonotype. The chain couples TRBV10-3 to TRBJ1-2; 8 bases align to TRBD1. The CDR3 runs 15 residues. The J segment lost 2 bases and the V segment lost 0 bases, leaving 2 bases of the junction unmatched. In germline, CDR1 is ENHRY, CDR2 SYGVKD. As DNA, the CDR3 is TGTGCCATCAGTGAGTCTAGGACAGGGAACTATGGCTACACCTTC. It yields the protein CAISESRTGNYGYTF.

This clonotype was counted many times. The rearrangement joins TRBV9 to TRBJ1-6; D ambiguous. CDR3 length: 16 residues. V was clipped by 4 bases and J by 0 bases, with 11 bases between them. Germline V gene lookup returns CDR1 SGDLS and CDR2 YYNGEE. CDR3 sequence: CASSPQTHSYNSPLHF. CDR3 bases: TGTGCCAGCAGCCCGCAGACTCACTCCTATAATTCACCCCTCCACTTT.

This clonotype came up many times. The chain links TRBV6-4 to TRBJ2-4; 8 nucleotides align to TRBD1. After removal of 3 bases from V and 5 bases from J, the junction contained 3 bases not matched to a gene. The germline CDR1 and CDR2 sequences are MRHNA and SNTAGT. This CDR3 has 14 residues. Written as DNA, the CDR3 is TGTGCCAGCAGTGAGACAGGGGACCAAAACATTCAGTACTTC. This encodes CASSETGDQNIQYF.